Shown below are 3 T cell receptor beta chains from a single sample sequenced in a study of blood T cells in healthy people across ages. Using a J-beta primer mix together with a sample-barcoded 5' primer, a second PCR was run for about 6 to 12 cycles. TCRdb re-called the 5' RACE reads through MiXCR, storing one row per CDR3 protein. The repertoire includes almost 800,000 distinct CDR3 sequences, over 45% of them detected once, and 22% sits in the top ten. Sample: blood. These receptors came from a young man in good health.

CDR3 nucleotide sequence: TGTGCCAGCAGCCCCGGACCTGAAGGCGAGACCCAGTTCTTC. It is translated as CASSPGPEGETQFF. The J gene is TRBJ2-1, the V gene TRBV6-2 or TRBV6-3; D unclear. Germline-derived CDR1 and CDR2 are MNHEY and SVGEGT. With 6 bases removed from V and 13 bases from J, the gap between germline ends came to 22 bases. This CDR3 contains 14 residues.

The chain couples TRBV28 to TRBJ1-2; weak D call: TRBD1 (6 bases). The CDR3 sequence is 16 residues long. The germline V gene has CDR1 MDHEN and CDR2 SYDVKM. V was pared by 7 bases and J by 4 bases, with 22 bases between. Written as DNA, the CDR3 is TGTGCCAGCAACGATCTCACAGGGAAGGGAGGCTATGGCTACACCTTC. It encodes CASNDLTGKGGYGYTF.

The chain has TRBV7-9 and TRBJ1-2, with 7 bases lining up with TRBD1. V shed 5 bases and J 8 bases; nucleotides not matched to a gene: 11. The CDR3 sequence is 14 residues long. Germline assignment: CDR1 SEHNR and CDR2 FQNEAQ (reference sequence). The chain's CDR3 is CASSPDRDPGGYTF. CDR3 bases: TGTGCCAGCAGCCCTGACAGGGATCCGGGCGGCTACACCTTC.